The present TCR beta chain was sequenced within a study of blood T cell repertoires in COVID-19. Per the germline V gene, CDR1 is SGDLS and CDR2 is YYNGEE. This CDR3 has 14 amino acids. Deletions cut 4 bases from V and 0 bases from J, with 11 bases between. This clone was seen a handful of times. The table came from immunoSEQ multiplex PCR; TCRdb's copy has only in-frame clones and leaves some out. Here the sample spans about 300,000 clones, roughly 86% being singletons. The sample consisted of peripheral blood. The receptor comes from a man aged 65 to 85 with acute or convalescent COVID-19. This sequence joins TRBV9 and TRBJ2-7; weak D call: TRBD1 (6 bases). CDR3 sequence reads: CASSPGQFSYEQYF. The CDR3 DNA follows: TGTGCCAGCAGCCCCGGACAGTTCTCCTACGAGCAGTACTTC.